This passage covers 22 T cell receptor beta chains from one sample sequenced in a study of cytomegalovirus exposure and HLA in healthy donors. A multiplex PCR was run with 60 Vbeta primers and 13 Jbeta primers. The table came from immunoSEQ multiplex PCR; TCRdb's copy has only in-frame clones and leaves some out. The profile shows about 180,000 clones, around 80% of them singletons. Specimen: PBMCs. These receptors were obtained from a girl aged 5-17 years in good health and CMV-seropositive.

J is TRBJ2-3 and V is TRBV28; D possibly corresponds to TRBD2 (6 bases). CDR3 size: 14 residues. Germline loops: CDR1 MDHEN, CDR2 SYDVKM. V lost 3 bases to trimming and J lost 6 bases, with 13 bases between them. CDR3 amino acids: CASSFEGGRDTQYF. DNA for the CDR3: TGTGCCAGCAGTTTCGAGGGAGGCCGGGATACGCAGTATTTT.

This chain connects TRBV11-2 to TRBJ2-7, with TRBD2 as a possible D gene (6 bases). Per the germline V gene, CDR1 is SGHAT and CDR2 is FQNNGV. CDR3 length: 13 residues. V gave up 5 bases and J gave up 13 bases, with 21 bases separating them. The CDR3, as DNA: TGTGCCAGCAGCCTTAGCTTGATGGGACTCCTTTACTTC. This translates into CASSLSLMGLLYF.

The chain carries TRBV4-1 and TRBJ2-1; 13 bases map to TRBD2. Germline CDR1 MGHRA, CDR2 YSYEKL. V was pared by 3 bases and J by 9 bases, with 11 bases of the junction left unmatched. The CDR3 is 17 residues long. The CDR3 spells CASSHKPGLAGEGEQFF. The CDR3 DNA reads TGCGCCAGCAGCCATAAGCCTGGACTAGCGGGAGAAGGTGAGCAGTTCTTC.

The chain links TRBV7-8 to TRBJ1-1; D perhaps matches TRBD1 (6 bases). V lost 4 bases to trimming and J lost 2 bases, with 8 bases between them. CDR3 length: 13 residues. From germline, CDR1 is SGHVS and CDR2 FQNEAQ. This chain's CDR3 is CASSSRGNTEAFF. The CDR3 DNA reads as TGTGCCAGCAGCTCCAGGGGAAACACTGAAGCTTTCTTT.

The J gene is TRBJ1-1, the V gene TRBV5-6; maybe TRBD1 (6 bases). This CDR3 is built from 16 residues. V was trimmed by 3 bases and J by 2 bases, leaving 17 bases between them. The germline CDR1 and CDR2 sequences are SGHDT and YYEEEE. This chain's CDR3 is CASSWGAGAANTEAFF. CDR3 nucleotide sequence: TGTGCCAGCAGCTGGGGGGCGGGGGCGGCTAACACTGAAGCTTTCTTT.

The chain recombines TRBV7-6 with TRBJ1-3; D unresolved. The germline V gene has CDR1 SGHVS and CDR2 FNYEAQ. The CDR3 is made up of 16 amino acids. The ends were cut back, 5 bases at V and 0 bases at J, with 14 bases in the middle. CDR3 coding DNA: TGTGCCAGCAGCCCTCGACCGACTACCTCTGGAAACACCATATATTTT. It translates to CASSPRPTTSGNTIYF.

CDR3 sequence reads: CASSGGQATNEKLFF. The CDR3 nucleotides read TGTGCCAGCAGCGGAGGACAGGCAACTAATGAAAAACTGTTTTTT. The chain combines TRBV5-4 with TRBJ1-4; 7 nucleotides agree with TRBD1. The junction had 3 bases not matched to a gene; V was cut back by 4 bases and J by 0 bases. Germline V lookup: CDR1 SGHNT, CDR2 YYREEE (reference sequence). This CDR3 spans 15 amino acids. Combining the CDR3 with reference TRBV5-4 and TRBJ1-4 gives the whole variable domain ETGVTQSPTHLIKTRGQQVTLRCSSQSGHNTVSWYQQALGQGPQFIFQYYREEENGRGNFPPRFSGLQFPNYSSELNVNALELDDSALYLCASSGGQATNEKLFFGSGTQLSVL.

This chain uses TRBV4-3 with TRBJ2-1, with D perhaps matching TRBD2 (6 bases). V dropped 4 bases and J dropped 5 bases, with 27 bases sitting between them. CDR3 length: 19 residues. Germline assignment: CDR1 LGHNA and CDR2 YSLEER. The CDR3 nucleotides read TGCGCCAGCAGCCTTCTCCCACTGGCGGGAAACCTCGTCGACAATGAGCAGTTCTTC. Protein sequence: CASSLLPLAGNLVDNEQFF.

V gene TRBV5-1 combines with J gene TRBJ2-3; the match to TRBD1 covers 7 bases. The CDR3 runs 15 residues. The trim removed 4 bases at V and 1 base at J, leaving 6 bases unmatched. CDR1 and CDR2 from the germline V gene are SGHRS and YFSETQ. CDR3 protein: CASSLGTVGTDTQYF. The CDR3 region has the DNA TGCGCCAGCAGCCTCGGGACAGTGGGCACAGATACGCAGTATTTT.

This rearrangement joins TRBV7-9 to TRBJ2-1, with 8 bases identical to TRBD2. CDR3 length equals 15 residues. Trimming took 1 base from V and 3 from J; bases not matched to a gene: 2. Germline V gene data show CDR1 as SEHNR and CDR2 as FQNEAQ (reference sequence). CDR3: CASSLGGGNYNEQFF. The CDR3 nucleotides are TGTGCCAGCAGCTTAGGCGGGGGGAACTACAATGAGCAGTTCTTC.

The chain has TRBV29-1 and TRBJ1-3; TRBD1 is a possible D gene (6 bases). CDR1 and CDR2 from the germline V gene are SQVTM and ANQGSEA. The CDR3 is 15 residues long. V was cut by 2 bases and J by 8 bases, with 19 bases left in between. The CDR3 DNA follows: TGCAGCGTTGAACCCTTGGGACACCCGGGCGACACCATATATTTT. It specifies CSVEPLGHPGDTIYF. Combining the CDR3 with reference TRBV29-1 and TRBJ1-3 gives the whole variable domain SAVISQKPSRDICQRGTSLTIQCQVDSQVTMMFWYRQQPGQSLTLIATANQGSEATYESGFVIDKFPISRPNLTFSTLTVSNMSPEDSSIYLCSVEPLGHPGDTIYFGEGSWLTVV.

The chain is built from TRBV9 and TRBJ2-3, with D unresolved. The germline CDR1 and CDR2 sequences are SGDLS and YYNGEE. This CDR3 comprises 13 residues. V shed 2 bases and J shed 4 bases, with 8 bases lying between them. CDR3 residues: CASSVGTADTQYF. The CDR3 bases are TGTGCCAGCAGCGTGGGCACGGCAGATACGCAGTATTTT.

The chain links TRBV30 to TRBJ2-5, with 8 bases that match TRBD1. Germline trimming cut 7 bases from V and 2 bases from J; bases unmatched to any gene: 6. Germline CDR1 and CDR2: GTSNPN and SVGIG (reference sequence). This CDR3 spans 13 amino acids. The CDR3 sequence is CAFRQGRQETQYF. The DNA of the CDR3 is TGTGCCTTTAGACAGGGGCGGCAAGAGACCCAGTACTTC. The complete variable domain, with remaining parts taken from reference TRBV30 and TRBJ2-5, reads SQTIHQWPATLVQPVGSPLSLECTVEGTSNPNLYWYRQAAGRGLQLLFYSVGIGQISSEVPQNLSASRPQDRQFILSSKKLLLSDSGFYLCAFRQGRQETQYFGPGTRLLVL.

The chain uses TRBV10-1 and TRBJ2-5, with unresolved D. Germline CDR1 reads WNHNN; CDR2 reads SYGVQD (reference sequence). V gave up 0 bases and J gave up 0 bases, with 5 bases separating them. This CDR3 is 14 amino acids long. The CDR3 DNA sequence: TGCGCCAGCAGTGAGTCAACGGACCAAGAGACCCAGTACTTC. It encodes CASSESTDQETQYF.

This sequence joins TRBV4-2 and TRBJ1-2; no firm D call. Germline V gene sequence: CDR1 LGHNA, CDR2 YNFKEQ. The CDR3 spans 13 residues. V dropped 0 bases and J dropped 7 bases, with 9 bases sitting between them. DNA of the CDR3: TGTGCCAGCAGCCAAGATCTATATGGTGGCTACACCTTC. It translates to CASSQDLYGGYTF.

The chain links TRBV10-3 to TRBJ2-5; 9 bases align to TRBD2. Germline assignment: CDR1 ENHRY and CDR2 SYGVKD. V shed 3 bases and J 3 bases; nucleotides not matched to a gene: 2. The CDR3 contains 14 residues. CDR3 bases: TGTGCCATCAGTGACCAGCGGGAGGAAGAGACCCAGTACTTC. Translating it yields CAISDQREEETQYF.

The rearrangement joins TRBV5-4 to TRBJ2-7; 9 bases match TRBD1. Trimming removed 5 bases from V and 3 bases from J; junction bases left unmatched: 9. CDR3 length: 15 amino acids. Germline V CDR1 and CDR2: SGHNT, YYREEE (reference sequence). The CDR3 reads CASSLAGTGIYEQYF. The CDR3 DNA is TGTGCCAGCAGTCTTGCCGGGACAGGGATCTACGAGCAGTACTTC.

This clone was counted once. Other DNA sequences in the same sample also yield this CDR3. The J gene is TRBJ2-2, the V gene TRBV6-1; D is unresolved. This CDR3 contains 13 residues. The V gene's germline CDR1 is MNHNS and CDR2 SASEGT. V lost 2 bases, J lost 4 bases, and 5 bases lay in between. The CDR3 sequence is CASSERVTGELFF. CDR3 in DNA: TGTGCCAGCAGTGAACGGGTCACCGGGGAGCTGTTTTTT.

V gene TRBV2 combines with J gene TRBJ2-1, with TRBD1 matching over 8 bases. This CDR3 has 12 residues. Germline assignment: CDR1 SNHLY and CDR2 FYNNEI. V shed 6 bases, J shed 15 bases, and the junction held 10 bases outside the gene matches. The CDR3 here is CASSEDRERGFF. The DNA for the CDR3 is TGTGCCAGCAGCGAGGACAGGGAGAGAGGGTTCTTC.

V is TRBV19 and J is TRBJ2-1, with 12 bases fitting TRBD2. The CDR3 runs 15 residues. Per germline, CDR1 LNHDA and CDR2 SQIVND (reference sequence). Trimming cost V 6 bases and J 6 bases; bases outside gene matches: 6. The CDR3 loop reads CASRGTSGPFNEQFF. The CDR3 region has the DNA TGTGCCAGTAGAGGGACTAGCGGGCCCTTCAATGAGCAGTTCTTC.

This chain uses TRBV5-1 with TRBJ2-2, with D maybe TRBD2 (5 bases). The CDR3 has 14 residues. Trimming left V 4 bases short and J 4 bases short, with 11 bases between. The V gene's germline CDR1 is SGHRS and CDR2 YFSETQ. CDR3: CASSPSAGTGELFF. The CDR3 DNA sequence: TGCGCCAGCAGCCCATCGGCGGGCACCGGGGAGCTGTTTTTT. The full variable domain, rest sourced from reference TRBV5-1 and TRBJ2-2, is KAGVTQTPRYLIKTRGQQVTLSCSPISGHRSVSWYQQTPGQGLQFLFEYFSETQRNKGNFPGRFSGRQFSNSRSEMNVSTLELGDSALYLCASSPSAGTGELFFGEGSRLTVL.

This chain connects TRBV5-1 to TRBJ2-1; no clear D. The CDR3 sequence is 13 residues long. Per germline, CDR1 SGHRS and CDR2 YFSETQ. Trimming left V 0 bases short and J 6 bases short, with 7 bases between. CDR3 sequence (DNA): TGCGCCAGCAGCTTGGCTGGGCCCAATGAGCAGTTCTTC. Translating gives CASSLAGPNEQFF.